The rows below give T cell receptor beta chains drawn from one sample of a study of T cells after yellow fever vaccination. MiXCR was run by TCRdb on the 5' RACE reads, yielding one entry per CDR3 protein. Seen here are around 30,000 distinct CDR3 sequences, just under 6.5% observed once, and the top ten hold roughly 25%. The material sequenced was PBMCs, either bulk or a sorted T-cell subset (CD4+, CD8+, memory, or dextramer-sorted; not recorded which), taken on the day of the yellow fever booster vaccination. Receptors originate from a man aged 25 to 40 who received the YFV17D yellow fever vaccine. Both conserved end residues are part of each CDR3. Fields, in order: J gene, V gene, clone size, D gene, CDR3 protein, CDR3 DNA. D genes are given only for firm matches. Expanded clones are given a class, and other clones once, few, many or no size at all.

j_gene: TRBJ2-1
v_gene: TRBV11-3
abundance: many
d_gene: TRBD2
CDR3aa: CASSLVGAGTSGKQFF
CDR3nt: TGTGCCAGCAGCTTAGTGGGGGCCGGGACTAGCGGGAAGCAGTTCTTC

j_gene: TRBJ2-2
v_gene: TRBV7-9
abundance: many
d_gene: NA
CDR3aa: CASSLPNTGELFF
CDR3nt: TGTGCCAGCAGCTTACCGAACACCGGGGAGCTGTTTTTT

j_gene: TRBJ1-1
v_gene: TRBV20-1
abundance: many
d_gene: NA
CDR3aa: CSARLPENTEAFF
CDR3nt: TGCAGTGCTAGATTGCCGGAGAACACTGAAGCTTTCTTT

j_gene: TRBJ2-7
v_gene: TRBV7-2
abundance: NA
d_gene: TRBD2
CDR3aa: CASRRGGSLYEQYF
CDR3nt: TGTGCCAGCAGGAGGGGCGGGAGTCTATACGAGCAGTACTTC

j_gene: TRBJ2-1
v_gene: TRBV6-5
abundance: few
d_gene: TRBD1
CDR3aa: CASSYGTGGAYNEQFF
CDR3nt: TGTGCCAGCAGTTACGGGACAGGGGGGGCCTACAATGAGCAGTTCTTC

j_gene: TRBJ2-1
v_gene: TRBV6-4
abundance: NA
d_gene: TRBD1
CDR3aa: CASSASSGTGGNEQFF
CDR3nt: TGTGCCAGCAGTGCGTCCTCCGGGACAGGGGGCAATGAGCAGTTCTTC

j_gene: TRBJ2-4
v_gene: TRBV11-2
abundance: few
d_gene: NA
CDR3aa: CASSLEVGLKRPKNIQYF
CDR3nt: TGTGCCAGCAGCTTAGAGGTTGGACTCAAGCGACCTAAAAACATTCAGTACTTC

j_gene: TRBJ1-3
v_gene: TRBV20-1
abundance: few
d_gene: NA
CDR3aa: CSASSSVLGNTIYF
CDR3nt: TGCAGTGCTAGTTCTAGTGTCTTGGGAAACACCATATATTTT

j_gene: TRBJ2-5
v_gene: TRBV20-1
abundance: many
d_gene: NA
CDR3aa: CSARPGAVQETQYF
CDR3nt: TGCAGTGCTAGACCTGGAGCGGTTCAAGAGACCCAGTACTTC

j_gene: TRBJ1-4
v_gene: TRBV3-1
abundance: few
d_gene: NA
CDR3aa: CASSQEYQLGEKLFF
CDR3nt: TGTGCCAGCAGCCAAGAGTACCAACTAGGGGAAAAACTGTTTTTT

j_gene: TRBJ2-1
v_gene: TRBV6-5
abundance: many
d_gene: NA
CDR3aa: CASRRARVQFF
CDR3nt: TGTGCCAGCCGTCGGGCCCGGGTCCAGTTCTTC

j_gene: TRBJ2-1
v_gene: TRBV2
abundance: many
d_gene: NA
CDR3aa: CASIARGNNEQFF
CDR3nt: TGTGCCAGCATCGCCAGGGGAAACAATGAGCAGTTCTTC

j_gene: TRBJ2-2
v_gene: TRBV25-1
abundance: many
d_gene: NA
CDR3aa: CASSEGRHTGELFF
CDR3nt: TGTGCCAGCAGTGAGGGACGGCACACCGGGGAGCTGTTTTTT

j_gene: TRBJ2-5
v_gene: TRBV3-1
abundance: NA
d_gene: TRBD1
CDR3aa: CACCQDSQPGTGLETQYF
CDR3nt: TGTGCCTGCTGCCAAGATTCTCAGCCCGGGACAGGTTTAGAGACCCAGTACTTC

j_gene: TRBJ1-2
v_gene: TRBV6-6
abundance: many
d_gene: NA
CDR3aa: CASRETANYGYTF
CDR3nt: TGTGCCAGCAGGGAGACTGCTAACTATGGCTACACCTTC

j_gene: TRBJ1-2
v_gene: TRBV24-1
abundance: few
d_gene: NA
CDR3aa: CATSDLDSNYGYTF
CDR3nt: TGTGCCACCAGTGATCTGGACAGTAACTATGGCTACACCTTC

j_gene: TRBJ2-7
v_gene: TRBV14
abundance: few
d_gene: NA
CDR3aa: CASSPSGTVTYEQYF
CDR3nt: TGTGCCAGCAGCCCCTCCGGGACGGTAACCTACGAGCAGTACTTC

j_gene: TRBJ1-2
v_gene: TRBV20-1
abundance: NA
d_gene: TRBD1
CDR3aa: CSARSPGTEDYGYTF
CDR3nt: TGCAGTGCTCGCTCTCCTGGGACAGAGGACTATGGCTACACCTTC

j_gene: TRBJ2-7
v_gene: TRBV11-2
abundance: NA
d_gene: TRBD2
CDR3aa: CASSLAFSGNEQYF
CDR3nt: TGTGCCAGCAGCTTAGCGTTTAGCGGGAACGAGCAGTACTTC

j_gene: TRBJ2-1
v_gene: TRBV6-1
abundance: many
d_gene: TRBD2
CDR3aa: CASSESSGSEDEQFF
CDR3nt: TGTGCCAGCAGTGAATCTAGCGGGAGTGAGGATGAGCAGTTCTTC

j_gene: TRBJ2-1
v_gene: TRBV20-1
abundance: NA
d_gene: NA
CDR3aa: CSASRTGEQFF
CDR3nt: TGCAGTGCTAGCCGTACTGGAGAGCAGTTCTTC

j_gene: TRBJ1-3
v_gene: TRBV29-1
abundance: many
d_gene: NA
CDR3aa: CSVGTDSGNTIYF
CDR3nt: TGCAGCGTTGGGACTGACTCTGGAAACACCATATATTTT

j_gene: TRBJ2-2
v_gene: TRBV6-5
abundance: NA
d_gene: TRBD1
CDR3aa: CASSYSGTGARSGELFF
CDR3nt: TGTGCCAGCAGTTACTCCGGGACAGGGGCGCGGAGCGGGGAGCTGTTTTTT

j_gene: TRBJ2-5
v_gene: TRBV5-1
abundance: few
d_gene: NA
CDR3aa: CASKTGRPLDGQETQYF
CDR3nt: TGCGCCAGTAAAACGGGACGGCCCCTGGACGGCCAAGAGACCCAGTACTTC

j_gene: TRBJ1-4
v_gene: TRBV19
abundance: many
d_gene: NA
CDR3aa: CASRSGGNEKLFF
CDR3nt: TGTGCCAGTCGCTCCGGCGGGAATGAAAAACTGTTTTTT

j_gene: TRBJ2-5
v_gene: TRBV5-5
abundance: NA
d_gene: TRBD2
CDR3aa: CASSWTSGSGRETQYF
CDR3nt: TGTGCCAGCAGCTGGACTAGCGGGAGCGGGAGAGAGACCCAGTACTTC

j_gene: TRBJ2-5
v_gene: TRBV15
abundance: many
d_gene: NA
CDR3aa: CATSRVGETQYF
CDR3nt: TGTGCCACCAGCAGAGTCGGAGAGACCCAGTACTTC

j_gene: TRBJ1-1
v_gene: TRBV30
abundance: NA
d_gene: NA
CDR3aa: CAWSVVGGSAFF
CDR3nt: TGTGCCTGGAGTGTAGTGGGTGGTTCGGCTTTCTTT

j_gene: TRBJ2-2
v_gene: TRBV5-5
abundance: few
d_gene: TRBD2
CDR3aa: CASSFIAGGTGELFF
CDR3nt: TGTGCCAGCAGCTTTATAGCGGGAGGGACCGGGGAGCTGTTTTTT

j_gene: TRBJ2-1
v_gene: TRBV6-1
abundance: NA
d_gene: TRBD2
CDR3aa: CASRGPSGSYSSYNEQFF
CDR3nt: TGTGCCAGCCGAGGGCCTAGCGGGTCTTATAGCTCCTACAATGAGCAGTTCTTC

j_gene: TRBJ2-7
v_gene: TRBV7-2
abundance: many
d_gene: NA
CDR3aa: CASSPGPLDYEQYF
CDR3nt: TGTGCCAGCAGCCCGGGACCTCTGGACTACGAGCAGTACTTC

j_gene: TRBJ2-1
v_gene: TRBV5-1
abundance: few
d_gene: NA
CDR3aa: CASSRDSYNEQFF
CDR3nt: TGCGCCAGCAGTCGGGACTCCTACAATGAGCAGTTCTTC

j_gene: TRBJ2-2
v_gene: TRBV7-7
abundance: many
d_gene: NA
CDR3aa: CASSLSRASDTGELFF
CDR3nt: TGTGCCAGCAGCCTCTCCCGCGCTTCGGACACCGGGGAGCTGTTTTTT